The clone carrying this TCR beta chain was picked up a small number of times. Its target is not known. This entry belongs to a study of blood T cells in healthy people across ages. Germline assignment: CDR1 SGHTA and CDR2 FQGNSA. V lost 5 bases to trimming and J lost 3 bases; unmatched junction nucleotides: 8. This CDR3 region has 15 residues. Regarding the study as a whole: Naive T cell percentage showed a strong correlation with the diversity of TCR beta.

A sample-barcoded 5' primer and a J-beta primer mix were used in a second PCR of roughly 6 to 11 cycles. Each CDR3 protein is one row after TCRdb ran MiXCR on the 5' RACE reads. This sample has about 800,000 distinct CDR3 sequences, with over 45% found just once. Input material: blood. The J gene is TRBJ2-3, the V gene TRBV7-2; the match to TRBD2 covers 7 bases. This clonotype was sampled from a man aged 30 to 45 in good health. CDR3 in DNA: TGTGCCAGCAGCGTCACTAGCGATAATACAGATACGCAGTATTTT. It yields the protein CASSVTSDNTDTQYF.